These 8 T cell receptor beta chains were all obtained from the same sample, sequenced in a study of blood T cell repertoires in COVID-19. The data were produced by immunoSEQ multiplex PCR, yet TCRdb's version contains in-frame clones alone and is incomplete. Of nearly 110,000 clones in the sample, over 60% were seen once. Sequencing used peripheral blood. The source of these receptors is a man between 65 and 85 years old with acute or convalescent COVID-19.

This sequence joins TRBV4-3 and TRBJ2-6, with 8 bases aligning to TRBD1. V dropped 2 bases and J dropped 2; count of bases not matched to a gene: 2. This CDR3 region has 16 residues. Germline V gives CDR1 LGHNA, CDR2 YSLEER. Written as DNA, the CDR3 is TGCGCCAGCAGCCAACACAGGGGGGCTGGGGCCAACGTCCTGACTTTC. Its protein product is CASSQHRGAGANVLTF.

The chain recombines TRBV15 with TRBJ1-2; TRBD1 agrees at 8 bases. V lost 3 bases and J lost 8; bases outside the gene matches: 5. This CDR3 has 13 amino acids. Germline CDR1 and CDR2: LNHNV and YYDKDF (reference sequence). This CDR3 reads CATSSTTGVGYTF. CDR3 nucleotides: TGTGCCACCAGCAGTACGACAGGGGTCGGCTACACCTTC.

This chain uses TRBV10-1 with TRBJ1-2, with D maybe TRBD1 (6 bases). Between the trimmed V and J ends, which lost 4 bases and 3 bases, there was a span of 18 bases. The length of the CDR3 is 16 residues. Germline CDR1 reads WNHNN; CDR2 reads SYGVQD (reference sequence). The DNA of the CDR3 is TGCGCCAGCAGTGGTTGGCAGGGGAAGGGTCACTATGGCTACACCTTC. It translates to CASSGWQGKGHYGYTF.

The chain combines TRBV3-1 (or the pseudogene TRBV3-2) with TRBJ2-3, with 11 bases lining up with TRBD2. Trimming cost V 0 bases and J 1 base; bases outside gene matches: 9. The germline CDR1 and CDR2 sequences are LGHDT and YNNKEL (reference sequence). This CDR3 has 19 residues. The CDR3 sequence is CASSQDRRLAGWGTDTQYF. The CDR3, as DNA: TGTGCCAGCAGCCAAGACCGGAGACTAGCGGGGTGGGGCACAGATACGCAGTATTTT.

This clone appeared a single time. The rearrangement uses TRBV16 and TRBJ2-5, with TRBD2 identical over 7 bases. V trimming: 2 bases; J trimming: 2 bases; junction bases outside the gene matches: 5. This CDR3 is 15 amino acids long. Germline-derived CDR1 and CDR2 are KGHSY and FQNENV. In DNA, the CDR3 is TGTGCCAGCAGCCAACGACCCGGGAGGCAAGAGACCCAGTACTTC. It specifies CASSQRPGRQETQYF.

In DNA form, the CDR3 reads TGTGCCAGCAGCCGCTCCACGGGGAATAGCAATCAGCCCCAGCATTTT. Its protein is CASSRSTGNSNQPQHF. V and J are TRBV5-8 and TRBJ1-5; D call uncertain. The germline V gene encodes CDR1 SGHTS and CDR2 YDEGEE. This CDR3 has 16 amino acids. Trimming took off 4 bases at V and 0 bases at J, with 14 bases between the two ends.

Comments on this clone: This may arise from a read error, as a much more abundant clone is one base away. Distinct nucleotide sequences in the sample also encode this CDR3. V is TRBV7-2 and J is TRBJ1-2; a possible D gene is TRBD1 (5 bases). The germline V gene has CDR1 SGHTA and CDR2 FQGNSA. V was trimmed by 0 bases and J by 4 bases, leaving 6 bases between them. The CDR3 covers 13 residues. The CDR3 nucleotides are TGTGCCAGCAGCTTAGCAAGGGGCTATGGCTACACCTTC. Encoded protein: CASSLARGYGYTF.

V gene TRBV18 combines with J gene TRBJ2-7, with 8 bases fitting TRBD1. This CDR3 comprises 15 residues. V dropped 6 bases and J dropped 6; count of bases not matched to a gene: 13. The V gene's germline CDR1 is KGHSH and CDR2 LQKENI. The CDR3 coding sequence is TGTGCCAGCTCCCCTTTATCCGACAGGGGAAGCGAGCAGTACTTC. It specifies CASSPLSDRGSEQYF.